One and the same sample provided the 17 T cell receptor beta chains below, sequenced in a study of identical twins. TCRdb re-analysed the 5' RACE reads in MiXCR, keeping a single row per CDR3 protein. The sample lists a few hundred thousand distinct CDR3 sequences; around a sixth were seen once. The sequencing sample was made of naive T cells sorted from blood. The receptors come from a man aged 50 to 60 in good health.

This clonotype was detected only a few times. The rearrangement links TRBV4-1 to TRBJ2-7; D gene uncertain. The V gene lost 1 base and the J gene lost 4 bases, with 11 bases spanning the gap. Germline assignment: CDR1 MGHRA and CDR2 YSYEKL. The CDR3 is 14 residues long. The CDR3 is CASSQGRPSYEQYF. The DNA for the CDR3 is TGCGCCAGCAGCCAAGGCCGACCGTCATACGAGCAGTACTTC.

The rearrangement uses TRBV5-1 and TRBJ2-7, with 8 bases matching TRBD1. The CDR3 runs 15 residues. Germline CDR1 SGHRS, CDR2 YFSETQ. After removal of 0 bases from V and 5 bases from J, the junction contained 7 bases not matched to a gene. CDR3 region: CASSLAGQGFHEQYF. The CDR3 DNA is TGCGCCAGCAGCTTGGCCGGACAGGGTTTCCACGAGCAGTACTTC.

There are a few counts of this clonotype. The rearrangement uses TRBV20-1 and TRBJ1-5; D is uncertain. Trimming took off 4 bases at V and 1 base at J, with 5 bases between the two ends. The CDR3 has 12 amino acids. The germline CDR1 and CDR2 sequences are DFQATT and SNEGSKA (reference sequence). CDR3 loop: CSATSSNQPQHF. The CDR3 DNA sequence: TGCAGTGCTACCAGCAGCAATCAGCCCCAGCATTTT.

The V gene is TRBV6-2 or TRBV6-3, the J gene TRBJ2-7; no reliable D call. The CDR3 length is 15 residues. Trimming pared 0 bases from V and 5 bases from J, leaving 14 bases between. Germline values: CDR1 MNHEY, CDR2 SVGEGT. The CDR3 sequence is CASSYSTDAAHEQYF. The CDR3 bases are TGTGCCAGCAGTTACTCCACGGACGCGGCCCACGAGCAGTACTTC.

This clonotype showed up just a few times. The V and J genes are TRBV15 and TRBJ2-5, with D perhaps TRBD2 (6 bases). V was pared by 0 bases and J by 4 bases, with 12 bases between. Germline lookup yields CDR1 LNHNV and CDR2 YYDKDF (reference sequence). CDR3 length: 15 amino acids. This CDR3 reads CATSRDPGRRETQYF. In DNA form, the CDR3 reads TGTGCCACCAGCAGAGATCCCGGGAGAAGAGAGACCCAGTACTTC.

J is TRBJ2-5 and V is TRBV12-3 or TRBV12-4; perhaps TRBD1 as D (6 bases). The CDR3 runs to 15 residues. The V gene lost 5 bases and the J gene lost 4 bases, with 17 bases spanning the gap. CDR3 nucleotides: TGTGCCAGCAGTAATACCCACAGGGTGGGAGAGACCCAGTACTTC. Residues: CASSNTHRVGETQYF.

The rearrangement joins TRBV7-8 to TRBJ2-7; 11 nucleotides line up with TRBD2. Looked up from germline, CDR1 is SGHVS and CDR2 is FQNEAQ. The CDR3 length is 17 residues. V shed 2 bases and J 3 bases; nucleotides not matched to a gene: 9. CDR3 protein: CASSLSPGGLADYEQYF. The CDR3 DNA follows: TGTGCCAGCAGCTTATCCCCGGGGGGACTAGCGGACTACGAGCAGTACTTC.

The sample holds many counts of this clonotype. A read error may account for a junction end that differs from germline. The chain joins TRBV20-1 to TRBJ2-1; 7 bases are shared with TRBD1. Looked up from germline, CDR1 is DFQATT and CDR2 is SNEGSKA (reference sequence). The CDR3 loop spans 11 amino acids. The CDR3 sequence is CSASNRDSILF. CDR3 DNA sequence: TGCAGTGCTAGCAACCGGGACAGTATCCTCTTC.

The V gene is TRBV4-3, the J gene TRBJ2-3; D might be TRBD1 (6 bases). CDR3 length: 16 residues. Germline CDR1 LGHNA, CDR2 YSLEER. V was clipped by 5 bases and J by 4 bases, with 19 bases between them. CDR3 amino acids: CASSNEGQGYSDTQYF. The CDR3 DNA is TGCGCCAGCAGCAACGAGGGGCAGGGGTACTCAGATACGCAGTATTTT.

The chain has TRBV28 and TRBJ2-7; D is unclear. The V gene's germline CDR1 is MDHEN and CDR2 SYDVKM. The CDR3 contains 15 residues. Trimming stripped 4 bases from V and 6 bases from J, with 19 bases between. CDR3 DNA: TGTGCCAGCAGTTACTACCATATCACCAGTGGCGAGCAGTACTTC. As protein: CASSYYHITSGEQYF.

The chain carries TRBV11-2 and TRBJ2-5; D gene unclear. The V and J ends lost 4 bases and 2 bases respectively, with 8 bases between them. Looked up from germline, CDR1 is SGHAT and CDR2 is FQNNGV. The CDR3 loop spans 13 amino acids. CDR3 bases: TGTGCCAGCAGCTGGGCTATTCAAGAGACCCAGTACTTC. This encodes CASSWAIQETQYF.

A few counts support this clonotype. V is TRBV20-1 and J is TRBJ2-3; TRBD2 might be the D (6 bases). Germline CDR1 is DFQATT and CDR2 is SNEGSKA (reference sequence). Trimming removed 3 bases from V and 0 bases from J, with 16 bases in between. CDR3 size: 16 residues. CDR3 sequence (DNA): TGCAGTGCTAGTCCCGTACCGGGACTCAGCACAGATACGCAGTATTTT. Its protein product is CSASPVPGLSTDTQYF.

The J gene is TRBJ1-2, the V gene TRBV2; a possible D gene is TRBD1 (5 bases). Germline V gives CDR1 SNHLY, CDR2 FYNNEI. This CDR3 spans 13 amino acids. Trimming removed 7 bases from V and 6 bases from J, with 15 bases in between. CDR3 protein: CASNEAGTDGYTF. CDR3 in DNA: TGTGCCAGCAACGAAGCCGGGACGGATGGCTACACCTTC.

The sample holds a few counts of this clonotype. The chain couples TRBV12-3 or TRBV12-4 to TRBJ2-1, with D perhaps TRBD2 (6 bases). There are 14 residues in the CDR3. Trimming removed 5 bases from V and 9 bases from J, with 17 bases in between. The CDR3 protein is CASSLSGTGGEQFF. DNA for the CDR3: TGTGCCAGCAGTCTTTCCGGGACCGGGGGTGAGCAGTTCTTC.

As regards this clonotype: Since a much larger clone is just one base distant, this may be a read error. This chain connects TRBV30 to TRBJ2-5; 7 bases align to TRBD1. The CDR3 has 13 residues. Germline values: CDR1 GTSNPN, CDR2 SVGIG (reference sequence). J gave up 7 bases and V 4 bases, and 9 bases lay outside the gene matches. The CDR3 sequence: CAWIPGGRGTQYF. The CDR3 nucleotides are TGTGCCTGGATCCCAGGGGGTCGGGGGACCCAGTACTTC.

The chain joins TRBV19 to TRBJ1-1, with D tentatively TRBD1 (6 bases). Germline loops: CDR1 LNHDA, CDR2 SQIVND (reference sequence). Trimming left V 2 bases short and J 5 bases short, with 9 bases between. The CDR3 loop spans 13 amino acids. The CDR3 bases are TGTGCCAGTAGTATAACAGGGCGGACTGAAGCTTTCTTT. Protein product: CASSITGRTEAFF.

This clonotype was found many times. The chain links TRBV5-1 to TRBJ1-2; D not resolved. V was trimmed by 0 bases and J by 0 bases, leaving 6 bases between them. The CDR3 is 14 amino acids. CDR1 and CDR2 (germline): SGHRS, YFSETQ. The DNA of the CDR3 is TGCGCCAGCAGCTTGGGGCAGTCTAACTATGGCTACACCTTC. This encodes CASSLGQSNYGYTF.